This T cell receptor (beta chain) was documented in a study of blood T cell repertoires in COVID-19 (dated by TCRdb to about 2020). Concerning the study at large: Samples covering the acute and convalescent phases of COVID-19 were provided by collaborators in the United States, Italy and Spain. Where available, HLA class I and class II types were taken from metadata supplied by the sample provider and were not determined by assay-based typing. The repertoires were released in a freely available public database meant as a resource for research on the immune response to SARS-CoV-2. The prospective study material was composed of cDNA or gDNA derived from T cells, B-cell-depleted T cells, or PBMCs. Samples came from the ongoing ImmuneRACE study (first 160 participants) plus 1,254 subjects from 6 global collaborators. Deeply sampled blood TCRbeta repertoires from subjects exposed to, actively infected with, or recovered from COVID-19 were included in the dataset. Nearly every sample came with metadata listing a de-identified subject ID, COVID-19 status, age in years and sex.

TCRbeta CDR3 regions were amplified from genomic DNA by means of the immunoSEQ Assay, a bias-controlled multiplex PCR. Per the source publication's procedure: Nucleated cell counts per sample were estimated from amplification of reference gene primers within the assay. To quantify the absolute abundance of each unique TCRbeta CDR3 rearrangement, sequence reads were collapsed and filtered. For each sample, productive Simpson clonality was calculated by taking the square root of Simpson's diversity index across productive rearrangements. Here the immuneACCESS table is served through TCRdb, limited to in-frame sequences with V and J called. Missing clones are a known gap in these copies; in checked studies unresolved V genes cover under half, and the rest lacks a known reason. From that table come the V and J calls and clone size; the DNA was used to work out D and trimming. The sample table shows about 120,000 clones, and 84% are seen once. Roughly 3.9% of the sample is held by the ten biggest clonotypes.

Comments on this clone: Its antigen remains unidentified. There are no base qualities to consult, and no much larger clone falls within one base.

Here is what the overall study found, with its caveats: Clinical and demographic metadata were provided uncurated, with the amount varying by source and participant.

The CDR3 runs 16 residues from the cysteine to the phenylalanine. CDR3 DNA only is kept here, 48 bases in frame from base 1. Trimming leaves V shorter by 2 bases and J shorter by 0 bases, with the junction holding 6 bases beyond the gene matches. CDR1 and CDR2, per the germline V gene (reference sequence), are GTSNPN and SVGIG. Enrolling through a virtual design, the prospective study's participants ranged in age from roughly 18 to 95 years and lived across roughly 24 United States geographic areas. In the prospective study, cohorts were assigned on the basis of participant-reported clinical history obtained from a screening survey and a study questionnaire. Recovered participants in ImmuneRACE Cohort 3 were defined as having two consecutive negative NP/OP PCR tests, clearance from a healthcare professional, or resolution of symptoms. Each participant in the prospective study had whole blood, serum and a nasopharyngeal or oropharyngeal swab collected by mobile phlebotomists. Prospective study participants could optionally give additional blood draws and questionnaires over an approximately two-month period. Prospective study blood samples were shipped either frozen or at room temperature before DNA extraction.

This sequence originates from a woman aged 25 to 39 who had recovered from COVID-19. Sequencing was performed on PBMCs or T cells enriched from blood (not recorded which). This receptor chain uses TRBV30 and TRBJ2-2, with 7 junctional bases fitting TRBD1. The base sequence is TGTGCCTGGAGTCCCTTAGGGACAGCGAACACCGGGGAGCTGTTTTTT. Its product reads: CAWSPLGTANTGELFF.